This T cell receptor beta chain originates from a study of cytomegalovirus exposure and HLA in healthy donors (dated by TCRdb to 2016 to 2017). In the study overall: According to an earlier analysis of several hundred of the donors, roughly 180 million T cells yielded 117 million unique TCR beta sequences and less than 300 Gb of sequence data. Four or five DR-DQ haplotypes were handled as single units for association and clustering because linkage in the cohort was strong. The later analysis used no new phenotypic data to find candidate immune exposures, relying instead on TCR beta sequences and their occurrence across donors. An early release that covered about 600 HLA-typed donors contained approximately 300 gigabases of sequencing data and 65 million to 100 million unique TCR sequences. A later genetic analysis used genome-wide SNP genotypes for about 60% of the roughly 700 donors, treating that subset as a discovery cohort. On average, approximately 250,000 unique TCR beta nucleotide sequences were sequenced per donor among a few hundred genotyped donors of the cohort, with roughly 19% of those sequences being non-productive. Every discovery cohort repertoire had been produced on one sequencing platform. In a later analysis, previously published TCR beta repertoires from 670 or so donors were re-analyzed and high-resolution HLA genotyping was added so that TCR occurrence patterns could be studied. Typing coverage differed by locus: A, B, C, DRB1 and DQB1 were typed in about 620-640 donors, DQA1 in about 560, DPA1 in some 610, and DPB1 in approximately 450. To predict cytomegalovirus infection status, the study combined high-throughput TCR immunosequencing, statistical association of individual TCRs with disease status, and machine learning. The study used immunosequencing to profile the T cell repertoires of around 600 subjects and linked those repertoires to cytomegalovirus serostatus. In addition to the first cohort of 666 subjects, a separate validation cohort of approximately 130 different subjects was used. Of the roughly 410 genotyped donors, less than 90% were placed in the genetic ancestry cluster associated with self-reported Caucasian donors. An earlier analysis of roughly 600 of the donors used high-throughput TCR beta sequencing to judge whether each TCR beta V gene segment behaved as functional or pseudogenic. The study aimed to test whether cataloging public T cell receptors could reveal signatures of past pathogen exposure. Alongside the repertoire data, information on donor age, sex, ethnicity and CMV serostatus was compiled. HLA typing included class I and class II loci at four-digit resolution.

The investigation overall reported the following: According to a later analysis, most CMV-associated TCR beta chains appeared to be HLA-restricted, and the HLA associations seemed to be driven largely by CMV exposure. According to a later genetic analysis, donors in an Asian-associated ancestry cluster had fewer N-insertions in productive TCRs than the roughly 670-donor mean. The cohort was sequenced for TCR beta chains only, and without alpha or paired-chain data the features that could be detected were limited. The classifier was reported to diagnose cytomegalovirus status with high specificity and sensitivity in both the original cohort and the validation cohort. A later analysis reported that several top co-occurrence clusters appeared linked to parvovirus B19, influenza, CMV and Epstein-Barr virus. Immune exposure information for the cohort was limited to CMV serostatus. When HLA alleles, especially DR and DQ, strongly co-occurred, TCR associations were difficult to assign to individual alleles. The study gave a list of 150 to 200 TCR beta chains associated with cytomegalovirus. Compared with equally common non-associated chains, HLA-associated TCR beta chains in a later analysis were more clonally expanded and had lower generation probabilities. A later analysis associated about 17,000 TCR beta sequences with specific HLA alleles at a false discovery rate of 0.05. In a later genetic analysis, a missense DCLRE1C variant was associated with V-gene and J-gene trimming of TCR beta chains, and the association was replicated in an independent cohort. In an earlier analysis of some 550 of the donors, most TCR beta V segments were observed in productive rearrangements about 87% or about 30% of the time, broadly matching IMGT annotations. In a later analysis, TCR association rates were found to vary across HLA loci, with the most associated TCRs seen for DRB1 alleles and the fewest for HLA-C alleles. It was suggested by the authors that the approach could potentially be generalized to other disease states and immunological phenotypes. Roughly uniform sequencing depth across donors was assumed in presence/absence analyses, although this assumption may not hold. A further reported finding was that TCR beta sequences accurately predicted the HLA-A and HLA-B alleles for most subjects in the first cohort. HLA typing was unavailable for some donors at each locus, so association tests used only the typed subset. Over 15 rarely observed V segments, including chromosome 9 orphons, were excluded from the earlier analysis of about 500 of the donors because counts were too low. Most TCR sequences were observed very rarely across donors, whereas some public TCRs were present in many individuals. Linkage disequilibrium might explain the correlated functional status among segregating V segments, but an unknown experimental factor could not be excluded. A cluster of highly shared sequence variants was judged likely to be a technical artifact of the sequencing pipeline. The 87-base-pair reads could not distinguish some IMGT-functional V segments, including TRBV6-2 and TRBV6-3, so those segments were excluded. Three of the identified cytomegalovirus-associated TCR beta chains were confirmed in vitro to be specific for cytomegalovirus antigens.

Library generation was performed with the immunoSEQ multiplex PCR assay. A mixture of 60 forward primers for TCR Vbeta segments and 13 reverse primers for TCR Jbeta segments was used in the multiplex PCR. The CDR3 region of rearranged TCR beta genes was amplified from genomic DNA by a multiplex PCR assay. The amplified TCR beta libraries were sequenced on the Illumina HiSeq System as 87-base-pair reads. The published analysis was carried out like this. A later analysis tallied 75 million to 85 million unique TCR beta chains across the 550 to 850 repertoires, and some 10 million of those chains were shared by two or more donors. To remove PCR and sequencing errors, raw reads were error-corrected and collapsed into unique sequences using a nearest-neighbor algorithm that merged closely related sequences. To assign V, D and J gene segments, CDR3 sequences were aligned to IMGT reference sequences. For a sequence to be retained, at least a six-nucleotide match to both a V gene segment and a J gene segment was required. Rearrangements were called productive when the CDR3 lacked stop codons and stayed in frame with V and J; all others were non-productive. Following IMGT convention, CDR3 was defined as the stretch from the second conserved V-encoded cysteine to the conserved J-encoded phenylalanine. The earlier analysis of some 550 of the donors excluded any sequence lacking an unambiguous match to a single V gene segment. In an earlier analysis of approximately 590 of the donors, a V segment was called functional when productive rearrangements were above 56.7%, and segregating when the standard deviation between donors exceeded 5%. A statistical classification framework was built to diagnose cytomegalovirus status from the catalog of TCR beta chain sequences. A later analysis assigned V and J genes by comparing TCR nucleotide sequences with IMGT/GENE-DB human TR gene sequences. A later analysis assigned CDR3 sequences and most-parsimonious VDJ recombination scenarios with the TCRdist pipeline. In a later analysis, each TCR beta chain was defined by its CDR3 amino acid sequence together with its V-gene family, and reads without a unique V-gene family were excluded. A later analysis removed 600 or so highly shared, low-generation-probability nucleotide sequences to deal with suspected cross-contamination and a sequencing artifact. In a later analysis, a clonal expansion index for each public chain was calculated from normalized within-repertoire ranks of inferred template counts. In a later analysis, generation probabilities were computed using a VDJ recombination model fitted to out-of-frame rearrangements, and the results were checked against IGoR. In a later analysis, hypergeometric tests were used to score TCR-TCR, TCR-HLA and TCR-CMV co-occurrence, with a repertoire-size bias correction applied to TCR pairs. To estimate false discovery rates, a later analysis permuted the HLA or CMV assignments 20 times. In a later analysis, co-occurring TCRs were grouped using DBSCAN, and TCRdist sequence similarity was added for clustering within HLA-allele-positive subsets. For co-occurrence clustering, repertoires with fewer than 30,000 or more than 120,000 public chains were excluded, along with about five repertoires with anomalous nucleotide sharing. This is the immuneACCESS table as TCRdb keeps it, with only in-frame sequences that have V and J called. A part of the clones is gone; compared with another copy, unresolved V genes explain less than half, and the rest is unexplained. That table is the source of V, J and clone size, and D and trimming were worked out from the DNA. The sample table contains some 160,000 clones; only one count was recorded for approximately 71% of them. The ten most abundant clones make up 5.4% of the sample.

The cohort was made up of roughly 670 healthy bone marrow donors. Cohort members were all nominally healthy when sampled, although unrecorded immune exposures were likely present. The donor was CMV seropositive and belonged to the group of about 290 seropositive cohort members. A peripheral blood sample was provided by each donor, and peripheral blood mononuclear cells were used for TCR beta sequencing. The Qiagen DNeasy Blood Extraction Kit was used to extract genomic DNA from the blood cell samples. Via the germline V gene, CDR1 is SNHLY and CDR2 FYNNEI. Including cysteine and phenylalanine, the CDR3 has 15 amino acids. Left in the record is the CDR3 DNA by itself, 45 bases read in frame from the first base. Trimming accounts for 6 bases at V and 9 bases at J, while the number of junction bases matched to no gene is 12. This clone has more than one count but fewer than ten. The target of this receptor is not known. Per-base qualities were not stored, and no clone one base away is much larger.

The V and J genes are TRBV2 and TRBJ2-1; 9 middle bases align to TRBD2. Sequencing used PBMCs. The receptor was derived from a woman between 18 and 29 years old in good health and CMV-seropositive. The bases read TGTGCCAGCAGCGGCGGGACTAGCTACGAAAGTGAGCAGTTCTTC. Its protein product is CASSGGTSYESEQFF.